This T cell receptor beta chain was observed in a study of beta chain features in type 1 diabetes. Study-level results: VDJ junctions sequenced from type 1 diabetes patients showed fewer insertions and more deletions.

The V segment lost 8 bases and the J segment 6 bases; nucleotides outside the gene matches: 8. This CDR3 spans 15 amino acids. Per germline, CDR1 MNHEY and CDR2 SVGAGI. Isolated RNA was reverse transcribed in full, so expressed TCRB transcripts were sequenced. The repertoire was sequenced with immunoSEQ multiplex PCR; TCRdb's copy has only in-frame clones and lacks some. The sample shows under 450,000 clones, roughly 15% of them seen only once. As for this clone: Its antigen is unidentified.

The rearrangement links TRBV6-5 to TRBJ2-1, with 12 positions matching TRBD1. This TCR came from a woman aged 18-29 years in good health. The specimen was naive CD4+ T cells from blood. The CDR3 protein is CASSRDRGLSNEQFF. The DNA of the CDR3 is TGTGCCAGCTCCCGGGACAGGGGGCTATCCAATGAGCAGTTCTTC.